Below are 27 T cell receptor beta chains sequenced from a single sample in a study of T-cell memory formation after mild COVID-19. TCRdb ran MiXCR on the 5' RACE reads and lists one entry per CDR3 protein. Of about 57,000 distinct CDR3 sequences in the sample, more than 10% were seen once. The sequenced sample was PBMCs or a T cell subset sorted from them (not recorded which). These receptors all come from a man aged 18-30 years who had mild COVID-19 (a few samples of this study predate the infection). Cell type and time point are not known.

This chain joins TRBV7-2 and TRBJ1-2; D may be TRBD1 (6 bases). This CDR3 is built from 13 residues. The germline CDR1 and CDR2 sequences are SGHTA and FQGNSA. Trimming took 4 bases from V and 7 from J, leaving 13 bases between them. The CDR3: CASSSPGAGGYTF. The CDR3 DNA sequence: TGTGCCAGCAGCTCCCCAGGGGCGGGTGGCTACACCTTC. The whole variable domain, filled in from reference TRBV7-2 and TRBJ1-2, reads GAGVSQSPSNKVTEKGKDVELRCDPISGHTALYWYRQSLGQGLEFLIYFQGNSAPDKSGLPSDRFSAERTGGSVSTLTIQRTQQEDSAVYLCASSSPGAGGYTFGSGTRLTVV.

Sample share makes this clonotype medium-sized (0.01 to 0.1%). The chain combines TRBV5-1 with TRBJ2-1; perhaps TRBD1 as D (5 bases). V was shortened by 3 bases and J by 7 bases, with 8 bases between the two germline ends. Germline CDR1 reads SGHRS; CDR2 reads YFSETQ. The CDR3 runs 12 residues. The CDR3 region is CASSWGSNEQFF. The CDR3 DNA reads as TGCGCCAGCAGCTGGGGCTCTAATGAGCAGTTCTTC.

The chain combines TRBV12-3 or TRBV12-4 with TRBJ2-7; 10 bases match TRBD1. This CDR3 contains 14 residues. The J segment lost 4 bases and the V segment lost 6 bases, leaving 6 bases of the junction unmatched. CDR3 sequence: CASSKDRGIYEQYF. CDR3 DNA: TGTGCCAGCAGCAAGGACAGGGGGATATACGAGCAGTACTTC.

There are a few counts of this clonotype. The chain uses TRBV7-6 and TRBJ2-1; D perhaps matches TRBD2 (5 bases). CDR1 SGHVS and CDR2 FNYEAQ come from the germline V gene. V was clipped by 5 bases and J by 0 bases, with 11 bases between them. This CDR3 has 15 residues. CDR3 sequence (DNA): TGTGCCAGCAGCAAGACTACCAGCTCCTACAATGAGCAGTTCTTC. Protein sequence: CASSKTTSSYNEQFF.

This clonotype was found a few times. This chain connects TRBV3-1 to TRBJ1-4; D not resolved. This CDR3 is built from 13 residues. The V and J ends lost 3 bases and 4 bases respectively, with 6 bases between them. The germline gives CDR1 LGHDT, CDR2 YNNKEL (reference sequence). CDR3 nucleotide sequence: TGTGCCAGCAGCCACCGGGATAATGAAAAACTGTTTTTT. Translated: CASSHRDNEKLFF.

V and J are TRBV20-1 and TRBJ1-1; a weak D match, TRBD1 (6 bases). The CDR3 runs to 15 residues. Germline CDR1 DFQATT, CDR2 SNEGSKA (reference sequence). The V end lost 5 bases, the J end lost 0 bases, and 16 bases lay between the germline ends. CDR3 residues: CSAPNGGTMNTEAFF. For the CDR3, the DNA is TGCAGTGCTCCCAATGGGGGCACGATGAACACTGAAGCTTTCTTT.

A few counts support this clonotype. The rearrangement joins TRBV6-5 to TRBJ2-5; 7 nucleotides line up with TRBD2. Looked up from germline, CDR1 is MNHEY and CDR2 is SVGAGI. The CDR3 runs to 15 residues. V was clipped by 5 bases and J by 2 bases; unmatched bases: 8. The CDR3 DNA reads TGTGCCAGCAGTAGAGAGCGGGGAGTTCAAGAGACCCAGTACTTC. It codes for CASSRERGVQETQYF.

This clonotype was recorded a few times. The chain employs TRBV6-1 and TRBJ2-7; D call uncertain. This CDR3 is built from 14 residues. Germline loops: CDR1 MNHNS, CDR2 SASEGT. The ends were cut back, 3 bases at V and 0 bases at J, with 9 bases in the middle. The chain's CDR3 is CASSEKGLSYEQYV. The CDR3 DNA reads TGTGCCAGCAGTGAGAAAGGCCTCTCCTACGAGCAGTACGTC.

This clonotype was observed many times. For the CDR3, the DNA is TGTGCCAGCAGCTTAGGCAGGGTGGTAGTCAAAAACATTCAGTACTTC. Residues: CASSLGRVVVKNIQYF. This chain links TRBV7-8 with TRBJ2-4; D is possibly TRBD1 (5 bases). Germline V lookup: CDR1 SGHVS, CDR2 FQNEAQ. CDR3 length: 16 residues. Deletions cut 1 base from V and 3 bases from J, with 13 bases between.

This clonotype was found once. The chain's CDR3 is CASSPSDRLMQYV. CDR3 nucleotides: TGTGCCAGCAGTCCGTCAGACAGACTGATGCAGTACGTC. The chain couples TRBV6-5 to TRBJ2-7, with TRBD1 as a possible D gene (5 bases). CDR3 length: 13 residues. From germline, CDR1 is MNHEY and CDR2 SVGAGI. Trimming left V 5 bases short and J 9 bases short, with 17 bases between.

This clonotype was recorded a few times. V and J are TRBV4-2 and TRBJ2-7, with 7 positions matching TRBD1. Germline loops: CDR1 LGHNA, CDR2 YNFKEQ. The CDR3 totals 15 residues. Trimming at V came to 3 bases and at J to 1 base, leaving 6 bases not matched to a gene. CDR3 nucleotide sequence: TGTGCCAGCAGCCATGAGACAGGGCCGTCCTACGAGCAGTACTTC. Amino acids: CASSHETGPSYEQYF.

This clonotype was observed at least ten times. At one of its ends the junction is not consistent with the germline gene, which may arise from a read error. The V call is TRBV9, the J call TRBJ2-1; unclear D gene. Germline lookup yields CDR1 SGDLS and CDR2 YYNGEE. This CDR3 has 11 residues. DNA for the CDR3: TGTGCCAGCAGCGTAGACCTAAGGCTGCTCTTC. This gives the protein CASSVDLRLLF.

This clonotype was seen a few times. The chain has TRBV24-1 and TRBJ1-2; D may be TRBD1 (6 bases). Germline V gene data show CDR1 as KGHDR and CDR2 as SFDVKD. Trimming stripped 5 bases from V and 6 bases from J, with 18 bases between. CDR3 length equals 15 residues. CDR3 amino acids: CATSGGQGQQHGYTF. The CDR3, as DNA: TGTGCCACCAGTGGGGGGCAGGGGCAGCAGCATGGCTACACCTTC.

This clonotype was seen at least ten times. The CDR3 sequence is CASSVGRGHVGETQYF. The CDR3 nucleotides read TGTGCCAGCAGCGTAGGAAGGGGGCACGTTGGAGAGACCCAGTACTTC. The V gene is TRBV9, the J gene TRBJ2-5, with 7 bases aligning to TRBD1. CDR1 and CDR2 (germline): SGDLS, YYNGEE. The length of the CDR3 is 16 residues. Losses at the gene ends were 0 bases for V and 4 bases for J; bases not matched to a gene: 9.

The chain is built from TRBV5-1 and TRBJ2-7, with TRBD1 matching over 8 bases. Trimming cost V 1 base and J 0 bases; bases outside gene matches: 15. Germline CDR1 and CDR2: SGHRS and YFSETQ. This CDR3 has 19 amino acids. CDR3 coding DNA: TGCGCCAGCAGCTTGTATAGTGCTGGGACAGGTGATGGCTCCTACGAGCAGTACTTC. Its translation is CASSLYSAGTGDGSYEQYF.

The rearrangement links TRBV19 to TRBJ2-5; D perhaps matches TRBD1 (5 bases). This CDR3 contains 13 residues. Per germline, CDR1 LNHDA and CDR2 SQIVND (reference sequence). The V end lost 6 bases, the J end lost 4 bases, and 12 bases lay between the germline ends. In DNA, the CDR3 is TGTGCCAGTAGCAGGAGCAGGGCAGAGACCCAGTACTTC. It encodes CASSRSRAETQYF.

This clonotype was seen a handful of times. J is TRBJ1-2 and V is TRBV18, with 7 bases identical to TRBD1. The CDR3 consists of 12 residues. Trimming at V came to 5 bases and at J to 4 bases, leaving 1 base not matched to a gene. Germline V gene sequence: CDR1 KGHSH, CDR2 LQKENI. CDR3 nucleotide sequence: TGTGCCAGCTCAGAGGGGGCCTATGGCTACACCTTC. Translation gives CASSEGAYGYTF. Supplemented by reference TRBV18 and TRBJ1-2, the full variable domain reads NAGVMQNPRHLVRRRGQEARLRCSPMKGHSHVYWYRQLPEEGLKFMVYLQKENIIDESGMPKERFSAEFPKEGPSILRIQQVVRGDSAAYFCASSEGAYGYTFGSGTRLTVV.

This clonotype was seen many times. The rearrangement uses TRBV10-3 and TRBJ2-1, with D perhaps being TRBD1 or TRBD2 (5 bases each). The V gene lost 4 bases and the J gene lost 2 bases, with 12 bases spanning the gap. Germline V lookup: CDR1 ENHRY, CDR2 SYGVKD. CDR3 length: 15 residues. The CDR3 nucleotides read TGTGCCATCAGTGCCGGGACCGAAGCCTACAATGAGCAGTTCTTC. This codes for CAISAGTEAYNEQFF.

This clonotype was counted many times. This chain links TRBV7-2 with TRBJ2-5, with D perhaps matching TRBD2 (6 bases). The germline V gene encodes CDR1 SGHTA and CDR2 FQGNSA. The CDR3 runs 15 residues. V shed 0 bases and J shed 4 bases, with 12 bases lying between them. The CDR3 sequence: CASSLAARGGETQYF. Written as DNA, the CDR3 is TGTGCCAGCAGCTTAGCAGCGCGGGGAGGAGAGACCCAGTACTTC.

This clonotype was recorded many times. The V call is TRBV7-2, the J call TRBJ2-3; the D is unclear. The CDR3 extends over 15 amino acids. Germline CDR1 SGHTA, CDR2 FQGNSA. V lost 1 base, J lost 2 bases, and 10 bases lay in between. The CDR3 DNA reads as TGTGCCAGCAGCTTAGATTACTTCTCCACAGATACGCAGTATTTT. Its translation is CASSLDYFSTDTQYF.

This clonotype was picked up many times. This chain joins TRBV10-3 and TRBJ2-7, with a weak D call TRBD1 (5 bases). The CDR3 is 15 amino acids. V gave up 0 bases and J gave up 9 bases, with 18 bases separating them. The germline V gene has CDR1 ENHRY and CDR2 SYGVKD. The CDR3 bases are TGTGCCATCAGTGAGTCATGGGAAGGGGCAGCTCGGCAGTACTTC. Its protein product is CAISESWEGAARQYF.

This clonotype was detected ten times or more. This chain uses TRBV13 with TRBJ2-5, with 12 bases aligning to TRBD2. The CDR3 loop spans 16 amino acids. The V segment lost 0 bases and the J segment 5 bases; nucleotides outside the gene matches: 4. Germline V lookup: CDR1 PRHDT, CDR2 FYEKMQ (reference sequence). CDR3 sequence (DNA): TGTGCCAGCAGCTTAGGCCTAGCGGGGGGGCTCGAGACCCAGTACTTC. It is translated as CASSLGLAGGLETQYF.

This rearrangement joins TRBV10-1 to TRBJ2-5; D tentatively reads TRBD1 or TRBD2 (5 bases each). CDR1 and CDR2 (germline): WNHNN, SYGVQD (reference sequence). The CDR3 totals 14 residues. Trimming left V 5 bases short and J 8 bases short, with 18 bases between. The CDR3 sequence: CASSNIRDRGTQYF. CDR3 nucleotides: TGCGCCAGCAGTAATATCAGGGACCGGGGAACCCAGTACTTC.

This clonotype was picked up many times. The chain carries TRBV6-2 or TRBV6-3 and TRBJ2-3; D is uncertain. The V gene's germline CDR1 is MNHEY and CDR2 SVGEGT. V was shortened by 7 bases and J by 0 bases, with 14 bases between the two germline ends. This CDR3 has 15 amino acids. The CDR3 DNA sequence: TGTGCCAGCACCCGGGTACCCGTTAGCACAGATACGCAGTATTTT. Its protein is CASTRVPVSTDTQYF.

This clonotype was observed a few times. The V gene is TRBV5-1, the J gene TRBJ2-5, with 9 nucleotides matching TRBD2. The germline V gene encodes CDR1 SGHRS and CDR2 YFSETQ. The length of the CDR3 is 15 residues. V shed 3 bases, J shed 2 bases, and the junction held 5 bases outside the gene matches. CDR3 nucleotide sequence: TGCGCCAGCAGCTATACAGCGGGGGGACAAGAGACCCAGTACTTC. As protein: CASSYTAGGQETQYF.

This clonotype was seen a few times. The chain carries TRBV6-2 or TRBV6-3 and TRBJ2-6; TRBD1 agrees at 8 bases. Unmatched junction bases numbered 5, after V lost 6 bases and J lost 1 base. The CDR3 runs to 16 residues. Looked up from germline, CDR1 is MNHEY and CDR2 is SVGEGT. In DNA, the CDR3 is TGTGCCAGCAGCAGGGGGCAACATTCTGGGGCCAACGTCCTGACTTTC. Translated, it gives CASSRGQHSGANVLTF.

The chain has TRBV4-3 and TRBJ2-2; tentative D call: TRBD2 (5 bases). Germline CDR1 LGHNA, CDR2 YSLEER. This CDR3 has 14 amino acids. Trimming left V 0 bases short and J 6 bases short, with 8 bases between. The DNA of the CDR3 is TGCGCCAGCAGCCAAGATGCCGGGGCCGGGGAGCTGTTTTTT. Encoded protein: CASSQDAGAGELFF.